What follows are 2 T cell receptor beta chains derived from one specimen sequenced in a study of T cell responses to AZD1222 COVID-19 vaccine. Data came from immunoSEQ multiplex PCR; TCRdb stores just in-frame clones and leaves some out. The profile covers 95,000 to 100,000 clones, with around nine tenths appearing a single time and 1% to 1.5% taken by the ten largest. This sample comprised peripheral blood, obtained on day 0 of AZD1222 vaccination. These receptors all come from an adult in good health.

The V and J genes are TRBV6-5 and TRBJ1-3; D is unresolved. This CDR3 is built from 15 residues. The V gene's germline CDR1 is MNHEY and CDR2 SVGAGI. Trimming took off 2 bases at V and 0 bases at J, with 8 bases between the two ends. CDR3 loop: CASSYSLFSGNTIYF. As DNA, the CDR3 is TGTGCCAGCAGTTACAGTCTCTTCTCTGGAAACACCATATATTTT.

Here the CDR3 DNA reads TGCGCCAGCAGCTTGGGGACGAACACCGGGGAGCTGTTTTTT. Translation: CASSLGTNTGELFF. The J gene is TRBJ2-2, the V gene TRBV5-1; D gene uncertain. The CDR3 has 14 amino acids. In germline, CDR1 is SGHRS, CDR2 YFSETQ. Between the trimmed V and J ends, which lost 0 bases and 0 bases, there was a span of 3 bases.